The 20 T cell receptor beta chains listed next were all sequenced from one sample in a study of CD8 T cells in ankylosing spondylitis. Study-level findings and limits: Seemingly distinctive of ankylosing spondylitis blood was a TCR beta motif formed by eight highly homologous variants.

MiXCR, run by TCRdb on the 5' RACE reads, gives a single entry per CDR3 protein. The repertoire consists of 450,000 or so distinct CDR3 sequences, with roughly 26% occurring once and the leading ten covering 0.85% to 1%. For these TCRs, the target antigens are not known. The sample was blood, either unsorted or a sorted T cell fraction (not recorded which). Receptors were obtained from a male donor with ankylosing spondylitis.

The rearrangement links TRBV7-9 to TRBJ1-2; 9 nucleotides line up with TRBD1. The CDR3 has 14 residues. Per germline, CDR1 SEHNR and CDR2 FQNEAQ (reference sequence). The V gene end was trimmed by 6 bases and the J gene end by 8 bases; junction bases not matched to a gene: 10. The CDR3 is CASSIPGQGLGYTF. CDR3 bases: TGTGCCAGCAGTATCCCGGGACAGGGTTTAGGCTACACCTTC.

The rearrangement uses TRBV5-1 and TRBJ2-7, with 7 nucleotides matching TRBD2. This CDR3 is built from 14 residues. CDR1 and CDR2 from the germline V gene are SGHRS and YFSETQ. The ends lost 4 bases at V and 6 bases at J; junction bases unmatched: 10. DNA for the CDR3: TGCGCCAGCAGCCTTAAGGGAGGGCCAAGCGAGCAGTACTTC. It is translated as CASSLKGGPSEQYF.

The V gene is TRBV30, the J gene TRBJ2-5, with D maybe TRBD2 (5 bases). The CDR3 spans 14 residues. Germline CDR1 and CDR2: GTSNPN and SVGIG (reference sequence). V was clipped by 2 bases and J by 0 bases, with 10 bases between them. Here the CDR3 reads CAWSKASNQETQYF. The CDR3 DNA reads as TGTGCCTGGAGTAAGGCTAGCAACCAAGAGACCCAGTACTTC.

This clonotype was seen more than once but under ten times. This chain joins TRBV20-1 and TRBJ2-1; D gene unclear. The V gene's germline CDR1 is DFQATT and CDR2 SNEGSKA (reference sequence). Trimming left V 6 bases short and J 5 bases short, with 11 bases between. This CDR3 spans 12 amino acids. CDR3 residues: CSAAFSNNEQFF. The CDR3 coding sequence is TGCAGTGCAGCCTTTTCCAACAATGAGCAGTTCTTC.

This clonotype was counted between two and nine times. V usage is TRBV20-1 and J usage is TRBJ1-1, with 9 positions matching TRBD1. In germline, CDR1 is DFQATT, CDR2 SNEGSKA (reference sequence). V trimming: 0 bases; J trimming: 1 base; junction bases outside the gene matches: 12. This CDR3 contains 18 residues. In DNA form, the CDR3 reads TGCAGTGCTAGAGATTGGCCTGACAGGGGGAAAGCGAACACTGAAGCTTTCTTT. Encoded protein: CSARDWPDRGKANTEAFF.

The chain employs TRBV2 and TRBJ2-2; D is unclear. This CDR3 has 12 amino acids. Trimming took off 10 bases at V and 1 base at J, with 7 bases between the two ends. Germline CDR1 reads SNHLY; CDR2 reads FYNNEI. The CDR3 sequence: CANERNTGELFF. CDR3 bases: TGTGCCAACGAGCGGAACACCGGGGAGCTGTTTTTT. Drawing the rest from reference TRBV2 and TRBJ2-2, the complete variable domain is EPEVTQTPSHQVTQMGQEVILRCVPISNHLYFYWYRQILGQKVEFLVSFYNNEISEKSEIFDDQFSVERPDGSNFTLKIRSTKLEDSAMYFCANERNTGELFFGEGSRLTVL.

This chain connects TRBV7-9 to TRBJ1-6, with D unclear. Trimming pared 1 base from V and 3 bases from J, leaving 10 bases between. Germline CDR1 SEHNR, CDR2 FQNEAQ (reference sequence). CDR3 size: 16 residues. CDR3 residues: CASSLETVHYNSPLHF. DNA for the CDR3: TGTGCCAGCAGCTTAGAGACGGTCCACTATAATTCACCCCTCCACTTT.

This clonotype has more than one count but fewer than ten. The rearrangement joins TRBV3-1 to TRBJ1-2; weak D call: TRBD1 (5 bases). The CDR3 runs to 14 residues. Germline V gives CDR1 LGHDT, CDR2 YNNKEL (reference sequence). V lost 1 base and J 8 bases, leaving 14 bases between the germline ends. CDR3 bases: TGTGCCAGCAGCCAAGGAAGCCAGGGCCAAGGCTACACCTTC. Amino acid sequence: CASSQGSQGQGYTF.

The genes are TRBV10-3 and TRBJ2-3; possibly TRBD1 for D (6 bases). Trimming stripped 5 bases from V and 7 bases from J, with 16 bases between. The CDR3 consists of 14 residues. Germline V CDR1 and CDR2: ENHRY, SYGVKD. This CDR3 reads CAISYREGKNTQYF. The CDR3 nucleotides are TGTGCCATCAGTTACAGGGAAGGGAAAAATACGCAGTATTTT.

The chain combines TRBV27 with TRBJ2-7; D assignment may be TRBD1 or TRBD2 (6 bases each). Trimming took 4 bases from V and 11 from J, leaving 21 bases between them. Germline CDR1 MNHEY, CDR2 SMNVEV (reference sequence). The CDR3 has 14 amino acids. CDR3 sequence: CASSSMAGGHLEYF. CDR3 DNA sequence: TGTGCCAGCAGTTCAATGGCCGGGGGACACTTGGAGTACTTC.

This clonotype has only a few counts. The chain carries TRBV5-1 and TRBJ2-1; D gene unclear. Germline assignment: CDR1 SGHRS and CDR2 YFSETQ. V was pared by 2 bases and J by 0 bases, with 9 bases between. This CDR3 spans 15 amino acids. The CDR3 DNA reads as TGCGCCAGCAGCTTCGCAGAGAGCTCCTACAATGAGCAGTTCTTC. Protein product: CASSFAESSYNEQFF.

The chain recombines TRBV15 with TRBJ2-5; 8 nucleotides line up with TRBD1. The length of the CDR3 is 13 residues. Germline-derived CDR1 and CDR2 are LNHNV and YYDKDF (reference sequence). V lost 7 bases and J lost 5; bases outside the gene matches: 6. CDR3 DNA: TGTGCCACCAACCCAGGGGGCTGGGAGACCCAGTACTTC. Protein sequence: CATNPGGWETQYF.

V is TRBV20-1 and J is TRBJ2-7, with TRBD2 identical over 8 bases. Germline CDR1 and CDR2: DFQATT and SNEGSKA (reference sequence). After removal of 6 bases from V and 2 bases from J, the junction contained 9 bases not matched to a gene. The CDR3 extends over 14 amino acids. CDR3 residues: CSAEGGTSPYEQYF. The CDR3 DNA sequence: TGCAGTGCAGAGGGGGGGACTAGTCCCTACGAGCAGTACTTC.

A few counts support this clonotype. The chain uses TRBV10-3 and TRBJ1-2; 7 bases map to TRBD1. J lost 2 bases, V lost 10 bases, and 4 bases had no gene match. The CDR3 length is 12 residues. Germline loops: CDR1 ENHRY, CDR2 SYGVKD. CDR3 sequence reads: CATGQENYGYTF. DNA of the CDR3: TGTGCCACCGGACAGGAGAACTATGGCTACACCTTC.

J is TRBJ2-3 and V is TRBV20-1; 12 positions match TRBD2. CDR1 and CDR2 (germline): DFQATT, SNEGSKA (reference sequence). The CDR3 has 16 amino acids. The V and J ends lost 6 bases and 1 base, in that order; junction bases with no gene match: 8. The CDR3 DNA is TGCAGTGCCACACCCCGACTAGCGGGAGGCACAGATACGCAGTATTTT. Residues: CSATPRLAGGTDTQYF.

This clonotype was seen a few times. This rearrangement joins TRBV20-1 to TRBJ2-1; 8 positions match TRBD2. V lost 7 bases, J lost 4 bases, and 12 bases stayed unmatched. The CDR3 spans 15 residues. The V gene's germline CDR1 is DFQATT and CDR2 SNEGSKA (reference sequence). CDR3 residues: CSVASAGVFYNEQFF. Here the CDR3 DNA reads TGCAGTGTCGCCTCAGCGGGAGTGTTTTACAATGAGCAGTTCTTC.

This clonotype was seen a handful of times. The gene calls are TRBV3-1 and TRBJ1-1, with no clear D. This CDR3 is built from 14 residues. Trimming cost V 1 base and J 2 bases, with 8 bases left between them. CDR1 LGHDT and CDR2 YNNKEL come from the germline V gene (reference sequence). The CDR3 loop reads CASSQGQRNTEAFF. In DNA, the CDR3 is TGTGCCAGCAGCCAAGGGCAGAGAAACACTGAAGCTTTCTTT. Combining the CDR3 with reference TRBV3-1 and TRBJ1-1 gives the whole variable domain DTAVSQTPKYLVTQMGNDKSIKCEQNLGHDTMYWYKQDSKKFLKIMFSYNNKELIINETVPNRFSPKSPDKAHLNLHINSLELGDSAVYFCASSQGQRNTEAFFGQGTRLTVV.

The V gene is TRBV5-1, the J gene TRBJ2-1; no reliable D call. CDR3 length: 15 residues. Looked up from germline, CDR1 is SGHRS and CDR2 is YFSETQ. Trimming removed 1 base from V and 8 bases from J, with 16 bases in between. The DNA of the CDR3 is TGCGCCAGCAGCTTGTCAGGCAACAAACGGGATGAGCAGTTCTTC. Translated, it gives CASSLSGNKRDEQFF.

This clonotype turned up a few times. The J gene is TRBJ1-1, the V gene TRBV5-1, with TRBD1 matching over 7 bases. The CDR3 is 13 residues long. J lost 11 bases, V lost 4 bases, and 11 bases had no gene match. Germline V gene sequence: CDR1 SGHRS, CDR2 YFSETQ. DNA of the CDR3: TGCGCCAGCAGCCCTAGACAGGGAGGAACGGCTTTCTTT. It codes for CASSPRQGGTAFF.

This clonotype was recorded a few times. The chain joins TRBV27 to TRBJ1-2, with 7 bases identical to TRBD1. The CDR3 spans 14 residues. Germline V gene lookup returns CDR1 MNHEY and CDR2 SMNVEV (reference sequence). The V gene end was trimmed by 5 bases and the J gene end by 4 bases; junction bases not matched to a gene: 7. The CDR3 nucleotides read TGTGCCAGCAGTCTTAGGGACAGCGTCTATGGCTACACCTTC. Its protein product is CASSLRDSVYGYTF.